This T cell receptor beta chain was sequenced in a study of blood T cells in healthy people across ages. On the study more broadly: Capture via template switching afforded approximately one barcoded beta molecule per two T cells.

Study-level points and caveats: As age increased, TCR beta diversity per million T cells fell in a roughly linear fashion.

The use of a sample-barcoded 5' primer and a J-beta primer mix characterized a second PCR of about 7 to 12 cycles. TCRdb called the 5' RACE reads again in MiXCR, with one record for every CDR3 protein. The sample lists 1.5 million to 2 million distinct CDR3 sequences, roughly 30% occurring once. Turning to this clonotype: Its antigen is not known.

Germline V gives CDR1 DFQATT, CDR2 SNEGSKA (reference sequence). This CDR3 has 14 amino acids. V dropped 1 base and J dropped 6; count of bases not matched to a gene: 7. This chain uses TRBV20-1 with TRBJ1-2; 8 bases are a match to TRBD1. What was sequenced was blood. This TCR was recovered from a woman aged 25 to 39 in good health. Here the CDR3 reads CSARGSPTGDGYTF. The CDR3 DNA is TGCAGTGCTAGAGGATCCCCGACAGGGGATGGCTACACCTTC.